The rows below give T cell receptor beta chains drawn from one sample of a study of blood T cell repertoires in COVID-19. Using immunoSEQ multiplex PCR, the repertoire was profiled, and TCRdb retains in-frame clones only, with some absent. The sample carries almost 250,000 clones, roughly nine tenths recorded once. Sequencing input: peripheral blood. The receptors derive from a woman aged 55-69 years who had recovered from COVID-19. Both conserved end residues are part of each CDR3. The order of the fields is J gene, clone size, D gene, V gene, CDR3 protein, CDR3 DNA. D genes are given only for firm matches. Rows may omit the clone size; those that give it use once, few, many or a size class.

>TRBJ2-1|NA|NA|TRBV4-1
CASSQENRGWNEQFF
TGCGCCAGCAGCCAAGAAAATCGGGGGTGGAATGAGCAGTTCTTC
>TRBJ2-2|NA|TRBD2|TRBV6-5
CASTAGLPRPGELFF
TGTGCCAGCACGGCGGGACTACCGCGGCCCGGGGAGCTGTTTTTT
>TRBJ2-3|NA|TRBD1|TRBV3-1/TRBV3-2
CASSRDRGFDTQYF
TGTGCCAGCAGCCGGGACAGGGGGTTCGATACGCAGTATTTT
>TRBJ1-5|NA|TRBD1|TRBV9
CASSAGQGGNQPQHF
TGTGCCAGCAGCGCCGGACAGGGGGGCAATCAGCCCCAGCATTTT
>TRBJ2-3|NA|TRBD2|TRBV7-3
CASSPAGRSDTQYF
TGTGCCAGCAGCCCAGCGGGACGCTCAGATACGCAGTATTTT
>TRBJ2-1|NA|TRBD2|TRBV6-2/TRBV6-3
CASSSQAGGAYNEQFF
TGTGCCAGCAGTTCCCAAGCGGGGGGCGCCTACAATGAGCAGTTCTTC
>TRBJ2-7|NA|NA|TRBV27
CASKPRDSYEQYF
TGTGCCAGCAAACCCAGGGACTCCTACGAGCAGTACTTC
>TRBJ2-6|once|TRBD1|TRBV4-1
CASSHSTGLRGANVLTF
TGCGCCAGCAGCCACTCGACAGGGCTAAGAGGGGCCAACGTCCTGACTTTC
>TRBJ2-1|NA|TRBD2|TRBV9
CASSKGAAGGASFEQFF
TGTGCCAGCAGCAAAGGGGCCGCGGGGGGGGCCTCGTTTGAGCAGTTCTTC
>TRBJ2-3|NA|NA|TRBV11-3
CASSLGGDRDTDTQYF
TGTGCCAGCAGCTTAGGGGGGGACAGAGACACAGATACGCAGTATTTT
>TRBJ1-6|few|TRBD1|TRBV15
CATSRGGVRGNSPLHF
TGTGCCACCAGCAGAGGAGGGGTCAGGGGGAATTCACCCCTCCACTTT
>TRBJ1-1|NA|NA|TRBV6-2/TRBV6-3
CASSYVGAGARDTEAFF
TGTGCCAGCAGTTACGTGGGGGCTGGTGCGCGGGACACTGAAGCTTTCTTT
>TRBJ1-6|NA|TRBD1|TRBV19
CASTGGQGASPLHF
TGTGCCAGCACAGGGGGACAGGGAGCGTCACCCCTCCACTTT
>TRBJ2-5|NA|NA|TRBV13
CASSSRGAGQETQYF
TGTGCCAGCAGCTCCCGGGGGGCAGGTCAAGAGACCCAGTACTTC
>TRBJ2-7|NA|TRBD1|TRBV28
CASSQGAPYEQYF
TGTGCCAGCAGCCAGGGGGCCCCCTACGAGCAGTACTTC
>TRBJ2-4|NA|NA|TRBV7-6
CASSLGASVGNIQYF
TGTGCCAGCAGCTTAGGAGCTAGCGTGGGTAACATTCAGTACTTC
>TRBJ1-3|NA|NA|TRBV3-1/TRBV3-2
CASSQDPGAGNTIYF
TGTGCCAGCAGCCAAGATCCTGGAGCGGGAAACACCATATATTTT
>TRBJ1-5|NA|NA|TRBV15
CATSRDLTGAGINQPQHF
TGTGCCACCAGCAGAGATCTCACCGGCGCAGGGATCAATCAGCCCCAGCATTTT
>TRBJ2-7|NA|NA|TRBV7-9
CASSVPPEEGASYEQYF
TGTGCCAGCAGCGTTCCCCCGGAGGAGGGGGCCTCCTACGAGCAGTACTTC
>TRBJ2-1|NA|NA|TRBV7-2
CASSPYSGHPYNEQFF
TGTGCCAGCAGCCCGTATAGCGGTCACCCCTACAATGAGCAGTTCTTC
>TRBJ2-7|NA|TRBD2|TRBV5-4
CASSFRGGGYEQYF
TGTGCCAGCAGCTTTCGGGGGGGCGGGTACGAGCAGTACTTC
>TRBJ1-2|once|NA|TRBV19
CASSTTLYGYTF
TGTGCCAGTAGTACTACCTTATATGGCTACACCTTC
>TRBJ2-1|NA|TRBD1|TRBV5-5
CASSRDRDDEQFF
TGTGCCAGCAGTCGAGACAGGGACGATGAGCAGTTCTTC
>TRBJ2-2|NA|NA|TRBV3-1/TRBV3-2
CASSYTVHANTGELFF
TGTGCCAGCAGCTACACAGTTCATGCGAACACCGGGGAGCTGTTTTTT
>TRBJ1-4|few|NA|TRBV9
CASSPYEGNNEKLFF
TGTGCCAGCAGCCCCTACGAGGGTAATAATGAAAAACTGTTTTTT
>TRBJ2-7|NA|NA|TRBV7-9
CASRNQGLGEQYF
TGTGCCAGCAGAAACCAGGGGTTGGGCGAGCAGTACTTC
>TRBJ1-3|NA|NA|TRBV7-9
CASSPTGGTGNTIYF
TGTGCCAGCAGCCCCACCGGAGGGACTGGAAACACCATATATTTT
>TRBJ2-5|NA|TRBD2|TRBV7-3
CATNTTGTSGGEETQYF
TGTGCCACCAATACCACCGGGACTAGCGGGGGTGAAGAGACCCAGTACTTC
>TRBJ1-2|NA|TRBD1|TRBV4-3
CASSRGQGDGYTF
TGCGCCAGCAGCCGAGGACAGGGGGATGGCTACACCTTC
>TRBJ1-4|NA|TRBD1|TRBV2
CASSKSDRGNEKLFF
TGTGCCAGCAGTAAATCGGACAGGGGTAATGAAAAACTGTTTTTT
>TRBJ2-2|NA|TRBD1|TRBV7-6
CASSLPGQGWGPNTGELFF
TGTGCCAGCAGCTTGCCAGGACAGGGATGGGGACCGAACACCGGGGAGCTGTTTTTT
>TRBJ2-5|NA|NA|TRBV28
CASSSALVGETQYF
TGTGCCAGCAGTTCCGCACTAGTGGGAGAGACCCAGTACTTC
>TRBJ2-2|NA|TRBD1|TRBV12-3/TRBV12-4
CATDRGRAGELFF
TGTGCCACGGACAGGGGGCGCGCCGGGGAGCTGTTTTTT
>TRBJ1-3|few|TRBD1|TRBV7-3
CASSTTGPLSGNTIYF
TGTGCCAGCAGCACGACAGGGCCCCTCTCTGGAAACACCATATATTTT
>TRBJ2-7|NA|NA|TRBV27
CASSLAGSSYEQYF
TGTGCCAGCAGTTTAGCGGGAAGCTCCTACGAGCAGTACTTC
>TRBJ1-4|NA|NA|TRBV5-1
CASSIQPGYEKLFF
TGCGCCAGCAGCATCCAACCGGGTTATGAAAAACTGTTTTTT
>TRBJ1-1|NA|NA|TRBV5-4
CASSLGRGQNTEAFF
TGTGCCAGCAGCTTGGGGCGAGGGCAGAACACTGAAGCTTTCTTT
>TRBJ2-5|once|NA|TRBV11-2
CASSPRLRQETQYF
TGTGCCAGCAGCCCCCGACTGAGACAAGAGACCCAGTACTTC
>TRBJ2-1|NA|NA|TRBV12-3/TRBV12-4
CASRAEGHYEQFF
TGTGCCAGCAGGGCGGAGGGCCACTATGAGCAGTTCTTC
>TRBJ1-3|NA|TRBD1|TRBV7-2
CASTSPGTVSGNTIYF
TGTGCCAGCACCTCTCCGGGGACAGTCTCTGGAAACACCATATATTTT
>TRBJ2-4|few|NA|TRBV6-5
CASRQFAKNIQYF
TGTGCCAGCAGGCAGTTTGCCAAAAACATTCAGTACTTC
>TRBJ1-2|NA|TRBD1|TRBV29-1
CSGGQNYGYTF
TGCAGCGGGGGACAGAACTATGGCTACACCTTC
>TRBJ2-2|NA|TRBD1|TRBV2
CASSRTGLGAGELFF
TGTGCCAGCAGTAGGACAGGGCTCGGGGCCGGGGAGCTGTTTTTT
>TRBJ2-7|NA|NA|TRBV6-4
CASSDSGTSAMAHEQYF
TGTGCCAGCAGTGACTCGGGCACGTCCGCGATGGCCCACGAGCAGTACTTC
>TRBJ1-1|NA|TRBD1|TRBV28
CASQWRAGGSTEAFF
TGTGCCAGCCAATGGCGGGCAGGGGGGAGCACTGAAGCTTTCTTT
>TRBJ2-7|NA|TRBD1|TRBV6-5
CASSYWDRVDEQYF
TGTGCCAGCAGTTACTGGGACAGGGTTGACGAGCAGTACTTC
>TRBJ1-4|NA|NA|TRBV5-1
CASSFRGSDEKLFF
TGCGCCAGCAGCTTTAGGGGAAGTGATGAAAAACTGTTTTTT
>TRBJ2-7|NA|NA|TRBV16
CASSPRGGEQYF
TGTGCCAGCAGCCCGAGGGGGGGCGAGCAGTACTTC
>TRBJ1-1|NA|NA|TRBV18
CAGGRGNTEAFF
TGTGCCGGAGGGAGGGGGAACACTGAAGCTTTCTTT
>TRBJ1-6|NA|NA|TRBV6-4
CASSEVEGNSPLHF
TGTGCCAGCAGTGAGGTGGAGGGTAATTCACCCCTCCACTTT
>TRBJ2-3|NA|NA|TRBV11-2
CASSLEMGAGVNTDTQYF
TGTGCCAGCAGCTTAGAAATGGGGGCAGGGGTTAACACAGATACGCAGTATTTT
>TRBJ2-1|NA|TRBD2|TRBV4-2
CASSQEGVAGGPKQFF
TGTGCCAGCAGCCAAGAAGGGGTAGCGGGGGGCCCTAAGCAGTTCTTC
>TRBJ2-6|NA|TRBD1|TRBV5-1
CASRQGAPGANVLTF
TGCGCCAGCCGACAGGGGGCGCCAGGGGCCAACGTCCTGACTTTC
>TRBJ2-7|NA|TRBD2|TRBV9
CASSVAWEGLYEQYF
TGTGCCAGCAGCGTAGCGTGGGAGGGACTTTACGAGCAGTACTTC
>TRBJ1-3|NA|NA|TRBV5-1
CASSLDLQSTGNTIYF
TGCGCCAGCAGCTTGGACCTACAGAGTACTGGAAACACCATATATTTT
>TRBJ2-2|NA|TRBD2|TRBV7-3
CASGIGGAVTGELFF
TGTGCCAGCGGGATCGGGGGGGCAGTCACCGGGGAGCTGTTTTTT
>TRBJ2-3|NA|TRBD1|TRBV12-5
CASGLGDRATDTQYF
TGTGCTAGTGGTTTGGGAGACAGGGCCACAGATACGCAGTATTTT
>TRBJ1-2|once|NA|TRBV18
CASSPPGSPGLRGYTF
TGTGCCAGCTCACCACCCGGCAGCCCCGGCCTGCGGGGCTACACCTTC